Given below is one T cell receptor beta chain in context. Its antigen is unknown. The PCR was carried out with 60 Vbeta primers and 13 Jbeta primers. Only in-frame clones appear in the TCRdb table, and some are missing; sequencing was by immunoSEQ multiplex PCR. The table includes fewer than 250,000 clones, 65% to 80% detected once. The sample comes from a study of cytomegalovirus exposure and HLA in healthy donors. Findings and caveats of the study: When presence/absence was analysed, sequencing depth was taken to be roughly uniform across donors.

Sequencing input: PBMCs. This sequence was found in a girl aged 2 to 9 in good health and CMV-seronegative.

The CDR3 DNA is TGTGCCAGTAGTATAGATGCGGGCGGGGAGCTGTTTTTT. Amino acids: CASSIDAGGELFF. The J gene is TRBJ2-2, the V gene TRBV19; tentative D call: TRBD2 (5 bases). V was pared by 0 bases and J by 7 bases, with 6 bases between. CDR3 length: 13 amino acids. Germline CDR1 LNHDA, CDR2 SQIVND (reference sequence).